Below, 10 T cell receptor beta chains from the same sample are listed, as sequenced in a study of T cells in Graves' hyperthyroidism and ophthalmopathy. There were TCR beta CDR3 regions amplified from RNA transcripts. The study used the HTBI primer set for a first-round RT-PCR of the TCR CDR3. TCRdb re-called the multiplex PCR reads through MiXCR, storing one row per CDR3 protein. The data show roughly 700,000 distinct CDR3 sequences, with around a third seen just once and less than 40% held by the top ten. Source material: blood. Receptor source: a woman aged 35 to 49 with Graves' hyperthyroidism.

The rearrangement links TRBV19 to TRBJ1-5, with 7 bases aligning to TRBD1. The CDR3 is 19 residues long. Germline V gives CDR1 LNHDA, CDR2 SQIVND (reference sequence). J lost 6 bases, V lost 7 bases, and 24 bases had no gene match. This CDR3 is CASMLEGAQAVRRGQPQHF. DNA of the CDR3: TGTGCCAGTATGCTGGAGGGGGCCCAGGCTGTTCGCCGAGGTCAGCCCCAGCATTTT.

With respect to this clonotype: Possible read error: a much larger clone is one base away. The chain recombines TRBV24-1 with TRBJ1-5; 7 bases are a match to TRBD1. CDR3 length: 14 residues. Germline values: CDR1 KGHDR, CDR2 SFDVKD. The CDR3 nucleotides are TGTGCCACCAGTGCATGGGACAGCAATCAGCCCCGGCATTTT. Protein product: CATSAWDSNQPRHF.

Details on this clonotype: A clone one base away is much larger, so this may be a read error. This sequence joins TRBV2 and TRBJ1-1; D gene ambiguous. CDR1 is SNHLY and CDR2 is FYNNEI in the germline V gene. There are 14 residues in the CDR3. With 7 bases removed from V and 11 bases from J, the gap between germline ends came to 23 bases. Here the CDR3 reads CASTDFRAAIGAFF. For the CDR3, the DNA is TGTGCCAGCACCGACTTCCGGGCCGCGATCGGGGCTTTCTTT.

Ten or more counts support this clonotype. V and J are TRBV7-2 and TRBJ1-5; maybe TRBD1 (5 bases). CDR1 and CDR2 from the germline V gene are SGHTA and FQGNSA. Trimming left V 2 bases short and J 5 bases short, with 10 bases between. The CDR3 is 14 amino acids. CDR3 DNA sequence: TGTGCCAGCAGCTTATCTGGAGGGGATCAGCCCCAGCATTTT. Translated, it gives CASSLSGGDQPQHF.

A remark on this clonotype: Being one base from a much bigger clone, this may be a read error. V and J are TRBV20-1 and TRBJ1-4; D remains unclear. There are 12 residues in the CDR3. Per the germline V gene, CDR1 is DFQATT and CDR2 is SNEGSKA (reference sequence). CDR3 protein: CSARDVNEKLVF. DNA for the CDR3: TGCAGTGCTAGGGACGTTAATGAAAAACTGGTTTTT.

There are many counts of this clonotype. CDR3 in DNA: TGTGCCAGCAGTGAAGCTTTAGGACCCCAAGAGACCCAGTACTTC. This codes for CASSEALGPQETQYF. The V call is TRBV2, the J call TRBJ2-5; D not certain. V lost 0 bases to trimming and J lost 1 base, with 9 bases between them. This CDR3 is 15 amino acids long. Germline V gene lookup returns CDR1 SNHLY and CDR2 FYNNEI.

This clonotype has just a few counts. The CDR3 region has the DNA TGTGCCAGCACCACTAGCTTGAACACCGGGGAGCTGTTTTTT. Translation gives CASTTSLNTGELFF. The rearrangement links TRBV6-6 to TRBJ2-2; possible D gene TRBD2, 6 bases. Germline V gene sequence: CDR1 MNHNY, CDR2 SVGAGI (reference sequence). Trimming left V 7 bases short and J 1 base short, with 10 bases between. There are 14 residues in the CDR3.

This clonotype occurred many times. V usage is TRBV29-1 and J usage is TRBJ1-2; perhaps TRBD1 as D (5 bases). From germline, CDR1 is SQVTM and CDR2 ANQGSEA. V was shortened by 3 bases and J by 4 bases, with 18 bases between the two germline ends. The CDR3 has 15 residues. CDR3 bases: TGCAGCGTTGACGCCCAAGCCGGGCAGGGCTATGGCTACACCTTC. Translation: CSVDAQAGQGYGYTF. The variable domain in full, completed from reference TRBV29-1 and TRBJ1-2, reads SAVISQKPSRDICQRGTSLTIQCQVDSQVTMMFWYRQQPGQSLTLIATANQGSEATYESGFVIDKFPISRPNLTFSTLTVSNMSPEDSSIYLCSVDAQAGQGYGYTFGSGTRLTVV.

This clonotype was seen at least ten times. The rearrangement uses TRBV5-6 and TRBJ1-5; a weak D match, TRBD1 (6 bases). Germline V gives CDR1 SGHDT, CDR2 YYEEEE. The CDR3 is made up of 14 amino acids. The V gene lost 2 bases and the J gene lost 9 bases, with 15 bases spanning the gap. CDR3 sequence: CASSFLGTFGPQHF. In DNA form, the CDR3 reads TGTGCCAGCAGCTTCCTCGGGACATTCGGGCCCCAGCATTTT.

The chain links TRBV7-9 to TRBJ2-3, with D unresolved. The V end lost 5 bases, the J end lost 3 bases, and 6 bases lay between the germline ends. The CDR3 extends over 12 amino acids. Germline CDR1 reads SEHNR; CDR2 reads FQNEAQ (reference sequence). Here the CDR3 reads CASSPVTDTQYF. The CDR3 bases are TGTGCCAGCAGCCCCGTGACAGATACGCAGTATTTT.